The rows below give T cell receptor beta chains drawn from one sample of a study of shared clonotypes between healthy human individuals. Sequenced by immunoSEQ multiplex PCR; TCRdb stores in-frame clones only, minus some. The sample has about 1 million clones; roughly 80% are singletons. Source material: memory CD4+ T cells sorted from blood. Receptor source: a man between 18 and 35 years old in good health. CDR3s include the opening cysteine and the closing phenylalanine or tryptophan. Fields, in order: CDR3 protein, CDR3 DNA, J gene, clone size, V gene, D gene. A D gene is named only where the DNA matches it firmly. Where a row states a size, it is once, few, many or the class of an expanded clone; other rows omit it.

CASSSSPGSPLHF TGTGCCAGCAGTTCCAGCCCAGGGTCACCCCTCCACTTT TRBJ1-6 few TRBV27 NA
CASSTSGTENTEAFF TGTGCCAGCAGTACCTCCGGGACAGAGAACACTGAAGCTTTCTTT TRBJ1-1 few TRBV6-6 TRBD1
CASSDSGSVSEPQHF TGTGCCAGCAGTGATTCAGGCTCGGTTTCGGAGCCCCAGCATTTT TRBJ1-5 once TRBV2 NA
CSVEDSGTDTQYF TGCAGCGTTGAAGATTCTGGCACAGATACGCAGTATTTT TRBJ2-3 NA TRBV29-1 NA
CASSVQGPSYEQYF TGTGCCAGCAGTGTTCAGGGGCCTTCCTACGAGCAGTACTTC TRBJ2-7 NA TRBV6-1 NA
CASSLITQNTGELFF TGCGCCAGCAGCTTGATAACTCAAAACACCGGGGAGCTGTTTTTT TRBJ2-2 NA TRBV5-1 NA
CASTGKGNSPLHF TGTGCCAGCACAGGAAAAGGGAATTCACCCCTCCACTTT TRBJ1-6 NA TRBV7-9 NA
CASSYGRTEAFF TGTGCCAGCAGTTACGGTCGGACTGAAGCTTTCTTT TRBJ1-1 NA TRBV6-5 NA
CASSLVSAMNSYEQYF TGTGCCAGCAGCTTAGTTTCAGCGATGAACTCCTACGAGCAGTACTTC TRBJ2-7 NA TRBV7-8 NA
CASSSRTSLLIHEQYF TGTGCCAGCAGCTCGAGGACAAGCCTGTTGATCCACGAGCAGTACTTC TRBJ2-7 NA TRBV7-9 NA
CASSDRNRDRSHGYTF TGTGCCAGCAGTGATCGGAACCGGGACAGATCCCATGGCTACACCTTC TRBJ1-2 NA TRBV25-1 TRBD1